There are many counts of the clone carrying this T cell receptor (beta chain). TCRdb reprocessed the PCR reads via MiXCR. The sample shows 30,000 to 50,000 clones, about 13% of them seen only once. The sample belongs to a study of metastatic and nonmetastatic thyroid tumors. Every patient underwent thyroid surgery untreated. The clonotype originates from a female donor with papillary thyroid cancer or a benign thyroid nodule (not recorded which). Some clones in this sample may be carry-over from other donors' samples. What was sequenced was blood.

The CDR3 DNA is TGTGCCAGCAGTTTCCCTAGCGCGATTTACGAGCAGTACTTC. Translation: CASSFPSAIYEQYF. The chain is built from TRBV12-3 or TRBV12-4 and TRBJ2-7, with a weak D call TRBD2 (6 bases). The CDR3 runs 14 residues. Deletions cut 3 bases from V and 4 bases from J, with 13 bases between.